This TCR beta chain was sequenced for a study of blood T cell repertoires in COVID-19. Measured with immunoSEQ multiplex PCR; TCRdb has only the in-frame clones, and not every one. The sample lists around 250,000 clones; approximately 85% were seen once. This clone is a singleton in its sample. The TCR comes from a woman older than 75 with COVID-19, enrolled during active disease. What was sequenced was peripheral blood.

This chain's CDR3 is CASSLHGGAGTQYF. DNA for the CDR3: TGTGCCAGCAGCTTACACGGGGGGGCTGGGACCCAGTACTTC. This chain joins TRBV7-2 and TRBJ2-5; 8 nucleotides align to TRBD2. Germline V lookup: CDR1 SGHTA, CDR2 FQGNSA. The CDR3 has 14 residues. J was trimmed by 7 bases and V by 2 bases; bases with no gene match: 6.